This is a list of T cell receptor beta chains from one sample in a study of T cell responses to AZD1222 COVID-19 vaccine. Sequencing was performed with immunoSEQ multiplex PCR; in TCRdb, only in-frame clones are kept and a portion is missing. The sample has roughly 66,000 clones, more than 70% seen once. Sample: peripheral blood, taken 28 days after the second dose of the MenACWY control vaccine. Receptor source: an adult who received the MenACWY meningococcal vaccine as a control. Both conserved end residues are part of each CDR3. The D gene is left open where the match is weak. Clone size is shown for a subset of rows, as once, few, many or a class of expanded clone.

size: -
J: TRBJ2-1
V: TRBV5-1
D: -
CDR3: CASSLGTVRDNEQFF
DNA: TGCGCCAGCAGCTTGGGCACGGTAAGGGACAATGAGCAGTTCTTC

size: -
J: TRBJ2-3
V: TRBV5-1
D: TRBD2
CDR3: CASMSGGAADTQYF
DNA: TGCGCCAGCATGAGCGGGGGGGCGGCAGATACGCAGTATTTT

size: -
J: TRBJ2-7
V: TRBV7-9
D: TRBD2
CDR3: CASSLEAGGPYEQYF
DNA: TGTGCCAGCAGCTTAGAAGCGGGAGGGCCCTACGAGCAGTACTTC

size: -
J: TRBJ2-1
V: TRBV27
D: TRBD2
CDR3: CASSLGTSGSFEQFF
DNA: TGTGCCAGCAGTTTGGGGACTAGCGGGAGTTTTGAGCAGTTCTTC

size: once
J: TRBJ1-2
V: TRBV4-3
D: -
CDR3: CASSQGFMRPDGYTF
DNA: TGCGCCAGCAGCCAAGGCTTTATGAGGCCCGATGGCTACACCTTC

size: once
J: TRBJ2-2
V: TRBV27
D: -
CDR3: CASSSTYTGELFF
DNA: TGTGCCAGCAGTTCCACTTACACCGGGGAGCTGTTTTTT

size: -
J: TRBJ2-1
V: TRBV19
D: -
CDR3: CASSIGGEQFF
DNA: TGTGCCAGTAGTATAGGAGGCGAGCAGTTCTTC

size: -
J: TRBJ1-1
V: TRBV7-2
D: TRBD1
CDR3: CASSLAGTATEAFF
DNA: TGTGCCAGCAGCTTAGCAGGGACAGCTACTGAAGCTTTCTTT

size: -
J: TRBJ1-5
V: TRBV29-1
D: -
CDR3: CSVEDGTDQPQHF
DNA: TGCAGCGTTGAAGATGGTACGGATCAGCCCCAGCATTTT

size: -
J: TRBJ1-6
V: TRBV28
D: -
CDR3: CASKDSGRGNSPLHF
DNA: TGTGCCAGCAAAGATTCGGGCAGGGGAAATTCACCCCTCCACTTT

size: -
J: TRBJ1-3
V: TRBV5-5
D: TRBD1
CDR3: CASTPTGTPNSGNTIYF
DNA: TGTGCCAGCACCCCGACAGGGACACCGAACTCTGGAAACACCATATATTTT

size: -
J: TRBJ1-6
V: TRBV6-6
D: TRBD1
CDR3: CASSRDSNSPLHF
DNA: TGTGCCAGCAGTAGGGACAGCAATTCACCCCTCCACTTT

size: few
J: TRBJ2-1
V: TRBV4-1
D: -
CDR3: CASSQGGASSYNEQFF
DNA: TGCGCCAGCAGCCAGGGGGGGGCCAGCTCCTACAATGAGCAGTTCTTC

size: -
J: TRBJ1-4
V: TRBV9
D: -
CDR3: CASSVGNSHKKLFF
DNA: TGTGCCAGCAGCGTAGGGAACTCCCACAAAAAACTGTTTTTT

size: -
J: TRBJ2-7
V: TRBV11-2
D: TRBD2
CDR3: CASSLGGGYEQYF
DNA: TGTGCCAGCAGCTTAGGGGGAGGGTACGAGCAGTACTTC

size: -
J: TRBJ2-7
V: TRBV27
D: TRBD1
CDR3: CASSSLTGASPHEQYF
DNA: TGTGCCAGCAGTTCCCTGACAGGGGCTTCCCCCCACGAGCAGTACTTC

size: -
J: TRBJ1-2
V: TRBV19
D: TRBD1
CDR3: CASESTGAFGYTF
DNA: TGTGCCAGCGAATCAACAGGGGCTTTTGGCTACACCTTC

size: once
J: TRBJ2-3
V: TRBV7-8
D: TRBD2
CDR3: CASSEGGGTDTQYF
DNA: TGTGCCAGCAGCGAGGGAGGGGGCACAGATACGCAGTATTTT

size: -
J: TRBJ2-5
V: TRBV6-6
D: -
CDR3: CASEGRGAETQYF
DNA: TGTGCCAGCGAGGGTAGGGGCGCAGAGACCCAGTACTTC